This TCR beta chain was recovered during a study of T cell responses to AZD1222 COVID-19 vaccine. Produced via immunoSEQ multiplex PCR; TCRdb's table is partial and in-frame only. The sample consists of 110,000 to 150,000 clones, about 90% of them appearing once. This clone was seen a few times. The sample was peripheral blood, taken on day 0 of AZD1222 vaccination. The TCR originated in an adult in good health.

This CDR3 reads CASSLRGVITDTQYF. CDR3 DNA sequence: TGCGCCAGCAGCCTTCGCGGGGTAATAACAGATACGCAGTATTTT. The chain has TRBV5-1 and TRBJ2-3; D is perhaps TRBD2 (6 bases). The CDR3 totals 15 residues. Germline CDR1 and CDR2: SGHRS and YFSETQ. Trimming shortened V by 4 bases and J by 3 bases, and 15 bases separated the two germline ends.